The 20 T cell receptor beta chains below were found in one sample sequenced in a study of shared clonotypes between healthy human individuals. It was CD45RO-negative cells, positively selected for CCR7, that made up naive CD8 cells, with terminally differentiated effector memory CD45RA+ cells excluded. Sequencing used immunoSEQ multiplex PCR; TCRdb keeps in-frame clones, though not all of them. The sample carries roughly 2,000,000 clones, about 95% recorded once. The specimen sequenced was naive CD8+ T cells sorted from blood. These receptor sequences come from a man between 18 and 29 years old in good health.

The genes are TRBV6-5 and TRBJ2-5, with unresolved D. The CDR3 covers 14 residues. CDR1 and CDR2 (germline): MNHEY, SVGAGI. V was trimmed by 7 bases and J by 2 bases, leaving 14 bases between them. CDR3 in amino acids: CASTPYRAQETQYF. The CDR3 DNA reads TGTGCCAGCACCCCTTATAGGGCGCAAGAGACCCAGTACTTC.

CDR3 in DNA: TGTGCCAGTAGTATTACGCTACAGGGAACCTACGAGCAGTACTTC. It yields the protein CASSITLQGTYEQYF. The genes are TRBV19 and TRBJ2-7; D is perhaps TRBD1 (6 bases). This CDR3 has 15 residues. Trimming removed 3 bases at V and 2 bases at J, with 14 bases between. The germline V gene has CDR1 LNHDA and CDR2 SQIVND (reference sequence).

About this clone itself: The same CDR3 arises from other DNA sequences in this sample as well. The rearrangement joins TRBV6-1 to TRBJ2-7; weak D call: TRBD1 (6 bases). V was trimmed by 1 base and J by 3 bases, leaving 7 bases between them. CDR1 MNHNS and CDR2 SASEGT come from the germline V gene. There are 13 residues in the CDR3. This CDR3 is CASSEGQDYEQYF. The CDR3 region has the DNA TGTGCCAGCAGTGAAGGACAGGACTACGAGCAGTACTTC.

This rearrangement joins TRBV5-5 to TRBJ1-1, with 7 bases fitting TRBD1. With 6 bases clipped from V and 4 bases from J, the junction kept 6 bases outside the gene matches. The CDR3 spans 13 residues. The germline V gene has CDR1 SGHKS and CDR2 YYEKEE (reference sequence). Written as DNA, the CDR3 is TGTGCCAGCAACAGAGGGGGCTTCACTGAAGCTTTCTTT. Translation: CASNRGGFTEAFF.

The chain uses TRBV28 and TRBJ2-2; D may be TRBD2 (6 bases). The ends were cut back, 7 bases at V and 1 base at J, with 19 bases in the middle. The CDR3 runs to 17 residues. Germline assignment: CDR1 MDHEN and CDR2 SYDVKM. CDR3 bases: TGTGCCAGCATCCCACTTTGGACGGAGGGGAACACCGGGGAGCTGTTTTTT. Translated, it gives CASIPLWTEGNTGELFF.

The V call is TRBV10-1, the J call TRBJ2-7; 9 positions match TRBD1. Germline CDR1 WNHNN, CDR2 SYGVQD (reference sequence). This CDR3 has 15 amino acids. V lost 3 bases to trimming and J lost 5 bases; unmatched junction nucleotides: 8. The CDR3 reads CASSDETGGVDEQYF. The DNA of the CDR3 is TGCGCCAGCAGTGACGAGACAGGGGGAGTCGACGAGCAGTACTTC.

The V call is TRBV27, the J call TRBJ2-3, with a tentative D call TRBD2 (7 bases). Germline loops: CDR1 MNHEY, CDR2 SMNVEV (reference sequence). Trimming cost V 2 bases and J 2 bases, with 14 bases left between them. This CDR3 has 16 amino acids. The CDR3 DNA is TGTGCCAGCAGTTTACGGGGGGCCTTTACCACAGATACGCAGTATTTT. Amino acids: CASSLRGAFTTDTQYF.

About this clone itself: The same CDR3 can be traced to other DNA sequences in this sample. The chain uses TRBV7-9 and TRBJ2-1; 7 bases are a match to TRBD1. V was clipped by 5 bases and J by 8 bases; unmatched bases: 3. The CDR3 runs to 12 residues. CDR1 is SEHNR, CDR2 FQNEAQ, per germline (reference sequence). The CDR3 DNA follows: TGTGCCAGCAGCCTAGGGGGCGATGAGCAGTTCTTC. Its translation: CASSLGGDEQFF.

The rearrangement uses TRBV11-2 and TRBJ2-1; 10 bases agree with TRBD1. Looked up from germline, CDR1 is SGHAT and CDR2 is FQNNGV. The V segment lost 3 bases and the J segment 5 bases; nucleotides outside the gene matches: 4. The CDR3 extends over 15 amino acids. This CDR3 is CASSFPGQGNNEQFF. CDR3 sequence (DNA): TGTGCCAGCAGCTTTCCGGGACAGGGGAACAATGAGCAGTTCTTC.

The chain links TRBV5-4 to TRBJ2-7, with 13 bases identical to TRBD2. Per the germline V gene, CDR1 is SGHNT and CDR2 is YYREEE (reference sequence). This CDR3 has 16 residues. V was clipped by 4 bases and J by 7 bases; unmatched bases: 11. In DNA, the CDR3 is TGTGCCAGCAGCCGGACTAGCGGGGGACCCTTCATGGAGCAGTACTTC. It encodes CASSRTSGGPFMEQYF.

The chain has TRBV6-5 and TRBJ2-7, with a possible D match to TRBD1 (6 bases). The V and J ends lost 2 bases and 2 bases respectively, with 16 bases between them. Germline loops: CDR1 MNHEY, CDR2 SVGAGI. There are 16 residues in the CDR3. In DNA, the CDR3 is TGTGCCAGCAGTTACGGTATCGGACAGACAACCTACGAGCAGTACTTC. It is translated as CASSYGIGQTTYEQYF.

The gene calls are TRBV7-9 and TRBJ2-1; D unresolved. The germline gives CDR1 SEHNR, CDR2 FQNEAQ (reference sequence). Deletions cut 5 bases from V and 8 bases from J, with 13 bases between. This CDR3 has 13 amino acids. The CDR3 nucleotides are TGTGCCAGCAGCCTATCGACATTCCATGAGCAGTTCTTC. It yields the protein CASSLSTFHEQFF.

The gene calls are TRBV28 and TRBJ2-6, with 8 bases fitting TRBD2. After removal of 7 bases from V and 2 bases from J, the junction contained 7 bases not matched to a gene. The CDR3 consists of 16 residues. Germline V gene lookup returns CDR1 MDHEN and CDR2 SYDVKM. Here the CDR3 reads CASTGGDMTGANVLTF. Here the CDR3 DNA reads TGTGCCAGCACCGGGGGGGACATGACTGGGGCCAACGTCCTGACTTTC.

Only a few counts were recorded for this clone. The chain joins TRBV11-2 to TRBJ2-1; TRBD2 might be the D (5 bases). This CDR3 has 15 amino acids. Trimming stripped 7 bases from V and 4 bases from J, with 17 bases between. In germline, CDR1 is SGHAT, CDR2 FQNNGV. The CDR3 region is CASIGMDALYNEQFF. CDR3 DNA sequence: TGTGCCAGCATCGGGATGGACGCCTTGTACAATGAGCAGTTCTTC.

The chain joins TRBV4-1 to TRBJ2-1; TRBD2 agrees at 7 bases. After removal of 4 bases from V and 5 bases from J, the junction contained 14 bases not matched to a gene. The CDR3 covers 17 residues. The germline V gene encodes CDR1 MGHRA and CDR2 YSYEKL. The CDR3 reads CASSPRGGDLRNNEQFF. For the CDR3, the DNA is TGCGCCAGCAGCCCTCGGGGAGGGGACCTCCGGAACAATGAGCAGTTCTTC.

This clone has only one observation. V usage is TRBV15 and J usage is TRBJ2-2; D may be TRBD2 (5 bases). The germline V and J ends were trimmed by 6 bases and 2 bases, with 13 bases remaining between them. Per the germline V gene, CDR1 is LNHNV and CDR2 is YYDKDF (reference sequence). This CDR3 is 15 amino acids long. This CDR3 is CATSRAAVNTGELFF. As DNA, the CDR3 is TGTGCCACCAGTCGGGCAGCGGTAAACACCGGGGAGCTGTTTTTT.

This chain joins TRBV29-1 and TRBJ2-6; TRBD1 is a possible D gene (6 bases). Germline loops: CDR1 SQVTM, CDR2 ANQGSEA. CDR3 size: 16 residues. Trimming removed 6 bases from V and 2 bases from J, with 17 bases in between. In nucleotides, the CDR3 is TGCAGCGTGACAGGCATGATTCCTCCTGGGGCCAACGTCCTGACTTTC. Translated: CSVTGMIPPGANVLTF.

The CDR3 is CASSLGQAKVEIYF. CDR3 bases: TGTGCCAGCAGTTTGGGACAGGCAAAAGTTGAAATTTACTTC. V is TRBV27 and J is TRBJ2-7; 8 bases are shared with TRBD1. The germline CDR1 and CDR2 sequences are MNHEY and SMNVEV (reference sequence). V trimming: 3 bases; J trimming: 13 bases; junction bases outside the gene matches: 14. The CDR3 spans 14 residues.

The rearrangement joins TRBV5-6 to TRBJ2-3; possibly TRBD2 for D (7 bases). V dropped 5 bases and J dropped 0 bases, with 13 bases sitting between them. CDR1 SGHDT and CDR2 YYEEEE come from the germline V gene. The CDR3 runs 15 residues. CDR3 sequence (DNA): TGTGCCAGCAGATTCGGGGGGCTTAGCACAGATACGCAGTATTTT. Translation gives CASRFGGLSTDTQYF.

This sequence joins TRBV7-9 and TRBJ2-5; D possibly corresponds to TRBD1 (6 bases). The CDR3 totals 15 residues. V dropped 5 bases and J dropped 5 bases, with 18 bases sitting between them. Per the germline V gene, CDR1 is SEHNR and CDR2 is FQNEAQ (reference sequence). CDR3 protein: CASSVTDREGETQYF. The DNA of the CDR3 is TGTGCCAGCAGCGTGACGGACAGAGAAGGGGAGACCCAGTACTTC.